This passage covers 14 T cell receptor beta chains from one sample sequenced in a study of breast tumors, draining lymph nodes, adjacent tissues. TCRdb re-analysed the multiplex PCR reads in MiXCR, keeping a single row per CDR3 protein. The sample includes over 200,000 distinct CDR3 sequences, 30% to 35% of them seen just once. Breast cancer patients provided tissue from their axillary draining lymph nodes. The sequenced material came from axillary lymph node tissue. The receptors stem from a female donor with breast cancer. Some clones in this sample may be carry-over from other donors' samples.

This chain joins TRBV9 and TRBJ1-4; 7 nucleotides line up with TRBD1. The CDR3 totals 14 residues. J lost 4 bases, V lost 7 bases, and 7 bases had no gene match. Germline V gene data show CDR1 as SGDLS and CDR2 as YYNGEE. The CDR3 DNA follows: TGTGCCAGCGCCCGGGGACAGCATAATGAAAAACTGTTTTTT. Translated, it gives CASARGQHNEKLFF.

In this sample, this clonotype turned up many times. The chain employs TRBV24-1 and TRBJ2-5; 9 positions match TRBD1. The CDR3 is 15 amino acids. The V gene end was trimmed by 4 bases and the J gene end by 5 bases; junction bases not matched to a gene: 7. Germline V gives CDR1 KGHDR, CDR2 SFDVKD. The CDR3 is CATSDPDRGAETQYF. The CDR3, as DNA: TGTGCCACCAGTGACCCGGACAGGGGCGCTGAGACCCAGTACTTC.

This clonotype occurred a few times. One end of the junction fails to match germline, which may point to a read error. The rearrangement uses TRBV24-1 and TRBJ2-6; TRBD2 matches at 14 bases. Germline V lookup: CDR1 KGHDR, CDR2 SFDVKD. The CDR3 has 12 amino acids. CDR3 region: CATSEAGTSGRF. The CDR3, as DNA: TGTGCCACCAGTGAGGCCGGGACTAGCGGGAGATTC.

Many counts were recorded for this clonotype. The CDR3: CASSPGLAGPGAPGELFF. DNA of the CDR3: TGTGCCAGCAGTCCGGGACTAGCGGGCCCGGGGGCGCCCGGGGAGCTGTTTTTT. The V call is TRBV2, the J call TRBJ2-2; TRBD2 agrees at 12 bases. The CDR3 covers 18 residues. Germline V gene lookup returns CDR1 SNHLY and CDR2 FYNNEI. V was pared by 5 bases and J by 6 bases, with 13 bases of the junction left unmatched. The whole variable domain, remainder taken from reference TRBV2 and TRBJ2-2, is EPEVTQTPSHQVTQMGQEVILRCVPISNHLYFYWYRQILGQKVEFLVSFYNNEISEKSEIFDDQFSVERPDGSNFTLKIRSTKLEDSAMYFCASSPGLAGPGAPGELFFGEGSRLTVL.

This clonotype was recorded at least ten times. This CDR3 reads CSAPDRVSYNEQFF. The CDR3 DNA reads TGCAGTGCTCCAGACAGGGTTTCCTACAATGAGCAGTTCTTC. The chain recombines TRBV20-1 with TRBJ2-1, with TRBD1 matching 7 bases. The CDR3 is 14 amino acids. V shed 5 bases and J 1 base; nucleotides not matched to a gene: 5. Germline CDR1 DFQATT, CDR2 SNEGSKA (reference sequence).

In DNA form, the CDR3 reads TGCAGCTACGGGACTAGCGGGGGCGACTATGGCTACACCTTC. Translating it yields CSYGTSGGDYGYTF. The chain employs TRBV20-1 and TRBJ1-2, with D perhaps TRBD1 (6 bases). CDR1 and CDR2 (germline): DFQATT, SNEGSKA (reference sequence). This CDR3 is built from 14 residues.

This clonotype has ten or more counts. The rearrangement links TRBV12-3 or TRBV12-4 to TRBJ1-3; 7 bases agree with TRBD1. The length of the CDR3 is 16 residues. The junction had 8 bases not matched to a gene; V was cut back by 6 bases and J by 0 bases. Here the CDR3 reads CASSLGGTVSGNTIYF. As DNA, the CDR3 is TGTGCCAGCAGCCTAGGGGGGACAGTCTCTGGAAACACCATATATTTT.

Ten or more counts support this clonotype. A junction end diverges from the germline sequence, so it may reflect a read error. This chain joins TRBV7-8 and TRBJ1-5; 12 nucleotides line up with TRBD1. The CDR3 has 13 residues. Germline V gene data show CDR1 as SGHVS and CDR2 as FQNEAQ. The CDR3 sequence: CGTGGLNNQPQHF. The CDR3 coding sequence is TGCGGGACAGGGGGCCTAAACAATCAGCCCCAGCATTTT.

This clonotype occurred many times. The CDR3 protein is CASSGYGGNSPLHF. CDR3 in DNA: TGTGCCAGCAGTGGATACGGGGGTAATTCACCCCTCCACTTT. This chain joins TRBV2 and TRBJ1-6; TRBD1 might be the D (5 bases). V dropped 4 bases and J dropped 6 bases, with 10 bases sitting between them. Germline V gene data show CDR1 as SNHLY and CDR2 as FYNNEI. The CDR3 sequence is 14 residues long.

There are many counts of this clonotype. V usage is TRBV18 and J usage is TRBJ2-5; the match to TRBD2 covers 8 bases. CDR3 length: 16 residues. Germline V gives CDR1 KGHSH, CDR2 LQKENI. J lost 4 bases, V lost 3 bases, and 10 bases had no gene match. In DNA form, the CDR3 reads TGTGCCAGCTCACCTGTAGCGGGGAAAGCAGGAGAGACCCAGTACTTC. This gives the protein CASSPVAGKAGETQYF.

The table lists this clonotype with many counts. The genes are TRBV11-2 and TRBJ1-2; D unresolved. V lost 2 bases and J lost 2, with 12 bases in between. CDR1 is SGHAT, CDR2 FQNNGV, per germline. The CDR3 loop spans 15 amino acids. CDR3 in amino acids: CASSLRPGHNYGYTF. DNA of the CDR3: TGTGCCAGCAGCTTAAGACCTGGCCACAACTATGGCTACACCTTC.

This clonotype was recorded at least ten times. The V gene is TRBV12-3 or TRBV12-4, the J gene TRBJ2-6, with D possibly being TRBD1 (6 bases). This CDR3 has 19 amino acids. V dropped 5 bases and J dropped 0 bases, with 20 bases sitting between them. CDR3 DNA: TGTGCCAGCAGTCCCACTTCCGGGACACCCGGCTCTGGGGCCAACGTCCTGACTTTC. Protein sequence: CASSPTSGTPGSGANVLTF.

This clonotype came up many times. The V and J genes are TRBV24-1 and TRBJ2-1, with 11 bases identical to TRBD1. The V gene's germline CDR1 is KGHDR and CDR2 SFDVKD. Trimming took 0 bases from V and 6 from J; bases not matched to a gene: 3. This CDR3 region has 16 residues. DNA of the CDR3: TGTGCCACCAGTGATTTGGGACAGGGGGCCATCAATGAGCAGTTCTTC. This sequence encodes CATSDLGQGAINEQFF.

The rearrangement joins TRBV18 to TRBJ2-3, with 9 nucleotides matching TRBD2. Per germline, CDR1 KGHSH and CDR2 LQKENI. CDR3 size: 18 residues. Germline trimming cut 0 bases from V and 2 bases from J; bases unmatched to any gene: 9. The chain's CDR3 is CASSPPRGRGGLTDTQYF. The CDR3 bases are TGTGCCAGCTCACCACCGCGTGGGCGGGGGGGCCTCACAGATACGCAGTATTTT.